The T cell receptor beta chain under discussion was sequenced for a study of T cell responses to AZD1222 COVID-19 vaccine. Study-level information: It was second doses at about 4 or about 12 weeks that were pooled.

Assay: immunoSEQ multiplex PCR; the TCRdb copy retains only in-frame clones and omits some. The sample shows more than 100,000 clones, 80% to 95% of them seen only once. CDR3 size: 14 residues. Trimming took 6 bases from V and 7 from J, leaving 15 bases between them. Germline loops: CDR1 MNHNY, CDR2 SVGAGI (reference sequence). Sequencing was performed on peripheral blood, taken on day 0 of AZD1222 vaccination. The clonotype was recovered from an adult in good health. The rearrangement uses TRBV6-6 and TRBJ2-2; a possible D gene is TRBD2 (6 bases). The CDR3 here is CASSSAGGDGELFF. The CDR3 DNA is TGTGCCAGCAGCAGCGCCGGAGGGGACGGGGAGCTGTTTTTT.